The 27 T cell receptor beta chains listed next were all sequenced from one sample in a study of radiotherapy plus CTLA-4 blockade in lung cancer. The repertoire was sequenced with immunoSEQ multiplex PCR; TCRdb's copy has only in-frame clones and lacks some. This sample has tens of thousands of clones, with 85% to 90% found just once. The source material was peripheral blood, sampled from a patient treated with radiotherapy plus ipilimumab. The receptor source for this set is a human donor with non-small cell lung cancer who had stable disease on radiotherapy plus ipilimumab.

V gene TRBV7-8 combines with J gene TRBJ2-7; TRBD1 might be the D (6 bases). The germline gives CDR1 SGHVS, CDR2 FQNEAQ. The germline V and J ends were trimmed by 6 bases and 1 base, with 13 bases remaining between them. The CDR3 runs to 14 residues. Here the CDR3 reads CASSHGQLSYEQYF. In nucleotides, the CDR3 is TGTGCCAGCAGTCACGGACAGTTATCCTACGAGCAGTACTTC. The full variable domain, rest sourced from reference TRBV7-8 and TRBJ2-7, is GAGVSQSPRYKVAKRGQDVALRCDPISGHVSLFWYQQALGQGPEFLTYFQNEAQLDKSGLPSDRFFAERPEGSVSTLKIQRTQQEDSAVYLCASSHGQLSYEQYFGPGTRLTVT.

This chain uses TRBV7-7 with TRBJ2-3; D gene uncertain. Germline CDR1 SSHAT, CDR2 FNYEAQ (reference sequence). The CDR3 is made up of 13 amino acids. V lost 5 bases and J 2 bases, leaving 8 bases between the germline ends. The CDR3 loop is CASSPDNTDTQYF. DNA of the CDR3: TGTGCCAGCAGCCCAGACAACACAGATACGCAGTATTTT.

The chain uses TRBV9 and TRBJ1-4; D uncertain. Germline values: CDR1 SGDLS, CDR2 YYNGEE. This CDR3 spans 14 amino acids. V lost 4 bases and J 3 bases, leaving 10 bases between the germline ends. The CDR3 DNA reads TGTGCCAGCAGCTACGGATCGTCTAATGAAAAACTGTTTTTT. Its translation is CASSYGSSNEKLFF.

The V gene is TRBV19, the J gene TRBJ2-1; 8 bases agree with TRBD2. Per germline, CDR1 LNHDA and CDR2 SQIVND (reference sequence). The CDR3 is 13 residues long. V trimming: 6 bases; J trimming: 2 bases; junction bases outside the gene matches: 0. The CDR3 bases are TGTGCCAGTAGCGGGAGGGCCTACAATGAGCAGTTCTTC. Translation gives CASSGRAYNEQFF.

This chain connects TRBV7-2 to TRBJ2-3; no definite D call. The ends were cut back, 5 bases at V and 3 bases at J, with 15 bases in the middle. The CDR3 consists of 15 residues. Germline values: CDR1 SGHTA, CDR2 FQGNSA. CDR3 protein: CASSQNVGQTDTQYF. CDR3 nucleotide sequence: TGTGCCAGCAGCCAGAACGTTGGGCAGACAGATACGCAGTATTTT.

The chain has TRBV5-1 and TRBJ1-5; unclear D gene. V was pared by 0 bases and J by 6 bases, with 7 bases between. This CDR3 has 13 amino acids. Germline V gives CDR1 SGHRS, CDR2 YFSETQ. The CDR3 DNA sequence: TGCGCCAGCAGCTTGGAGGGTATTCAGCCCCAGCATTTT. Protein sequence: CASSLEGIQPQHF.

This clone has only a few counts. The chain is built from TRBV30 and TRBJ2-7; 7 bases line up with TRBD1. This CDR3 is 15 amino acids long. Germline CDR1 GTSNPN, CDR2 SVGIG (reference sequence). Trimming cost V 2 bases and J 5 bases; bases outside gene matches: 12. CDR3 bases: TGTGCCTGGAGTCCACTGGGACAGACCGTCCACGAGCAGTACTTC. Translated: CAWSPLGQTVHEQYF. Full variable domain (outside the CDR3, taken from reference TRBV30 and TRBJ2-7): SQTIHQWPATLVQPVGSPLSLECTVEGTSNPNLYWYRQAAGRGLQLLFYSVGIGQISSEVPQNLSASRPQDRQFILSSKKLLLSDSGFYLCAWSPLGQTVHEQYFGPGTRLTVT.

Of note for this clone: The junction does not match germline at one end; this may be a read error. This chain connects TRBV5-1 to TRBJ2-3; D may match TRBD1 or TRBD2 (5 bases each). CDR3 length: 14 residues. Germline CDR1 SGHRS, CDR2 YFSETQ. CDR3 sequence (DNA): TGCGCCAGCAGATTGGGGGTTAGCGCAGATACGCAGTATTTT. It specifies CASRLGVSADTQYF.

This clone was picked up one time. CDR3 sequence reads: CAWSVDRGDQPQHF. Here the CDR3 DNA reads TGTGCCTGGAGTGTTGACAGGGGGGACCAGCCCCAGCATTTT. The V and J genes are TRBV30 and TRBJ1-5, with TRBD1 matching 9 bases. Germline V gene data show CDR1 as GTSNPN and CDR2 as SVGIG (reference sequence). Trimming removed 0 bases from V and 7 bases from J; junction bases left unmatched: 4. This CDR3 is built from 14 residues.

As to this clone: Mismatch with germline at one junction end may stem from a read error. The V call is TRBV5-1, the J call TRBJ2-2; 11 nucleotides agree with TRBD2. This CDR3 has 15 amino acids. CDR1 and CDR2 from the germline V gene are SGHRS and YFSETQ. CDR3 nucleotide sequence: TGCGTCAGCAGCGAGAGACTAGCGGGGACCGGGGAGCTGTTTTTT. Translated: CVSSERLAGTGELFF.

The J gene is TRBJ2-5, the V gene TRBV19; 9 bases agree with TRBD1. The CDR3 extends over 14 amino acids. Germline CDR1 LNHDA, CDR2 SQIVND (reference sequence). Trimming cost V 5 bases and J 5 bases; bases outside gene matches: 6. The DNA of the CDR3 is TGTGCCAGTAGTTCGCGGACAGGGGAGGAGACCCAGTACTTC. It is translated as CASSSRTGEETQYF.

This rearrangement joins TRBV27 to TRBJ1-1; no definite D call. Germline CDR1 reads MNHEY; CDR2 reads SMNVEV (reference sequence). The CDR3 is 11 residues long. V was cut by 11 bases and J by 2 bases, with 9 bases left in between. The DNA of the CDR3 is TGTGCCGCGAGGAGTAACACTGAAGCTTTCTTT. Its translation: CAARSNTEAFF.

The chain recombines TRBV30 with TRBJ1-6, with 9 bases fitting TRBD1. With 2 bases clipped from V and 7 bases from J, the junction kept 6 bases outside the gene matches. This CDR3 has 15 amino acids. CDR1 and CDR2 (germline): GTSNPN, SVGIG (reference sequence). The DNA of the CDR3 is TGTGCCTGGAGTCCACCACAGGGGGCGAATTCACCCCTCCACTTT. Protein sequence: CAWSPPQGANSPLHF.

Here the CDR3 reads CASGLPSYNEQFF. CDR3 DNA: TGTGCCAGCGGCCTGCCTTCCTACAATGAGCAGTTCTTC. The rearrangement links TRBV25-1 to TRBJ2-1; no clear D gene. The CDR3 has 13 residues. V gave up 8 bases and J gave up 1 base, with 9 bases separating them. CDR1 and CDR2 (germline): MGHDK, SYGVNS.

The V gene is TRBV6-1, the J gene TRBJ1-2, with D possibly being TRBD1 (5 bases). The CDR3 is made up of 13 amino acids. The germline V gene encodes CDR1 MNHNS and CDR2 SASEGT. V lost 10 bases and J 2 bases, leaving 14 bases between the germline ends. CDR3 nucleotide sequence: TGTGCCACCACTCTGGGGGGAAACTATGGCTACACCTTC. This sequence encodes CATTLGGNYGYTF.

This clone was detected once. The V and J genes are TRBV6-1 and TRBJ1-6, with TRBD1 matching 7 bases. The CDR3 has 14 amino acids. Germline V gene lookup returns CDR1 MNHNS and CDR2 SASEGT. The V gene end was trimmed by 3 bases and the J gene end by 10 bases; junction bases not matched to a gene: 6. This CDR3 reads CASSDRQGGSPLHF. As DNA, the CDR3 is TGTGCCAGCAGTGACCGGCAGGGGGGGTCACCCCTCCACTTT.

The chain recombines TRBV6-1 with TRBJ2-1; 7 bases are a match to TRBD2. The V and J ends lost 3 bases and 2 bases, in that order; junction bases with no gene match: 4. Germline V gene sequence: CDR1 MNHNS, CDR2 SASEGT. The CDR3 sequence is 15 residues long. The CDR3, as DNA: TGTGCCAGCAGTGAGGAGCGGGAACCCTACAATGAGCAGTTCTTC. Encoded protein: CASSEEREPYNEQFF.

This sequence joins TRBV9 and TRBJ1-1; 8 nucleotides line up with TRBD1. Germline V lookup: CDR1 SGDLS, CDR2 YYNGEE. J was trimmed by 2 bases and V by 2 bases; bases with no gene match: 2. This CDR3 has 14 residues. Here the CDR3 DNA reads TGTGCCAGCAGCGTCGGACAGGGTAACACTGAAGCTTTCTTT. Translated, it gives CASSVGQGNTEAFF.

The chain combines TRBV6-5 with TRBJ1-4, with D maybe TRBD1 (6 bases). The V and J ends lost 5 bases and 4 bases respectively, with 8 bases between them. This CDR3 region has 13 residues. From germline, CDR1 is MNHEY and CDR2 SVGAGI. The CDR3, as DNA: TGTGCCAGCAGTGACAGGTATAATGAAAAACTGTTTTTT. It specifies CASSDRYNEKLFF.

Judged by abundance, this clone is large. The chain has TRBV28 and TRBJ2-2, with TRBD1 identical over 11 bases. The CDR3 is made up of 17 amino acids. The germline V gene encodes CDR1 MDHEN and CDR2 SYDVKM. V shed 3 bases, J shed 4 bases, and the junction held 7 bases outside the gene matches. The CDR3 DNA follows: TGTGCCAGCAGTTTTCGGGGGACAGGGGGAGGCACCGGGGAGCTGTTTTTT. It is translated as CASSFRGTGGGTGELFF. The complete variable domain, with remaining parts taken from reference TRBV28 and TRBJ2-2, reads DVKVTQSSRYLVKRTGEKVFLECVQDMDHENMFWYRQDPGLGLRLIYFSYDVKMKEKGDIPEGYSVSREKKERFSLILESASTNQTSMYLCASSFRGTGGGTGELFFGEGSRLTVL.

The J gene is TRBJ2-5, the V gene TRBV5-4; a possible D gene is TRBD2 (7 bases). There are 15 residues in the CDR3. V lost 3 bases, J lost 2 bases, and 14 bases lay in between. Germline V gene lookup returns CDR1 SGHNT and CDR2 YYREEE (reference sequence). The CDR3: CASSWEGGYQETQYF. In nucleotides, the CDR3 is TGTGCCAGCAGCTGGGAGGGGGGCTATCAAGAGACCCAGTACTTC. Combining the CDR3 with reference TRBV5-4 and TRBJ2-5 gives the whole variable domain ETGVTQSPTHLIKTRGQQVTLRCSSQSGHNTVSWYQQALGQGPQFIFQYYREEENGRGNFPPRFSGLQFPNYSSELNVNALELDDSALYLCASSWEGGYQETQYFGPGTRLLVL.

The chain has TRBV5-1 and TRBJ1-5; 7 bases match TRBD1. This CDR3 is 15 amino acids long. Germline V gene lookup returns CDR1 SGHRS and CDR2 YFSETQ. After removal of 0 bases from V and 5 bases from J, the junction contained 5 bases not matched to a gene. The chain's CDR3 is CASSLEGAADQPQHF. DNA of the CDR3: TGCGCCAGCAGCTTGGAGGGGGCGGCCGATCAGCCCCAGCATTTT.

CDR3 region: CASSLGGAAYNEQFF. In DNA, the CDR3 is TGCGCCAGCAGCCTAGGGGGCGCCGCCTACAATGAGCAGTTCTTC. The chain couples TRBV5-1 to TRBJ2-1; TRBD1 aligns across 7 bases. The trim removed 4 bases at V and 2 bases at J, leaving 6 bases unmatched. The CDR3 has 15 residues. CDR1 is SGHRS and CDR2 is YFSETQ in the germline V gene.

The J gene is TRBJ2-3, the V gene TRBV28; a possible D gene is TRBD1 (6 bases). Germline CDR1 is MDHEN and CDR2 is SYDVKM. Trimming took 1 base from V and 6 from J, leaving 14 bases between them. This CDR3 spans 15 amino acids. CDR3 residues: CASSLLGARGDTQYF. CDR3 bases: TGTGCCAGCAGTTTATTGGGGGCTAGAGGGGATACGCAGTATTTT.

V gene TRBV4-1 combines with J gene TRBJ1-6; no clear D. The V gene lost 4 bases and the J gene lost 4 bases, with 23 bases spanning the gap. This CDR3 region has 19 residues. Germline V lookup: CDR1 MGHRA, CDR2 YSYEKL. The CDR3 protein is CASSPPGEREKAYNSPLHF. The CDR3 coding sequence is TGCGCCAGCAGCCCCCCCGGTGAGAGGGAAAAGGCATATAATTCACCCCTCCACTTT.

This sequence joins TRBV7-9 and TRBJ1-5; D is perhaps TRBD1 (5 bases). V was clipped by 5 bases and J by 2 bases, with 16 bases between them. Germline V lookup: CDR1 SEHNR, CDR2 FQNEAQ (reference sequence). The CDR3 sequence is 16 residues long. CDR3 sequence reads: CASSPPGGGGNQPQHF. The CDR3 DNA follows: TGTGCCAGCAGCCCGCCTGGGGGGGGAGGCAATCAGCCCCAGCATTTT. The complete variable domain, with remaining parts taken from reference TRBV7-9 and TRBJ1-5, reads DTGVSQNPRHKITKRGQNVTFRCDPISEHNRLYWYRQTLGQGPEFLTYFQNEAQLEKSRLLSDRFSAERPKGSFSTLEIQRTEQGDSAMYLCASSPPGGGGNQPQHFGDGTRLSIL.

The V and J genes are TRBV7-9 and TRBJ1-4; TRBD1 is a possible D gene (6 bases). V shed 2 bases and J shed 8 bases, with 15 bases lying between them. Germline V gives CDR1 SEHNR, CDR2 FQNEAQ (reference sequence). The CDR3 contains 15 residues. CDR3 coding DNA: TGTGCCAGCAGCTTACAGGGGCCAACCCGAGAAAAACTGTTTTTT. This codes for CASSLQGPTREKLFF.